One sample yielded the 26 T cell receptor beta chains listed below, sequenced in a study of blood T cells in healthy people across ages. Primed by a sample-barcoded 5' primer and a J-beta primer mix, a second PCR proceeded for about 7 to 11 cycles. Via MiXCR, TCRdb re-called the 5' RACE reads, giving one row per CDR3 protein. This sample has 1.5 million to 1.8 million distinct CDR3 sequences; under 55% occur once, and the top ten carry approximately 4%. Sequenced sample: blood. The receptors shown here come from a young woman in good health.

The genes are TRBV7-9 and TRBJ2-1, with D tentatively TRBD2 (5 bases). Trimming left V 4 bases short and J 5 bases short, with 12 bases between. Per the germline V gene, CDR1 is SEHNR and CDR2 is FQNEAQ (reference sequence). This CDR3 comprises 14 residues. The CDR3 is CASSWESRNNEQFF. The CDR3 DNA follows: TGTGCCAGCAGCTGGGAGTCGCGCAACAATGAGCAGTTCTTC.

The CDR3 here is CSANDENRVTEAFF. As DNA, the CDR3 is TGCAGTGCTAACGATGAGAATAGGGTCACTGAAGCTTTCTTT. The chain has TRBV20-1 and TRBJ1-1, with no clear D. Trimming removed 4 bases at V and 4 bases at J, with 16 bases between. Germline values: CDR1 DFQATT, CDR2 SNEGSKA (reference sequence). This CDR3 region has 14 residues.

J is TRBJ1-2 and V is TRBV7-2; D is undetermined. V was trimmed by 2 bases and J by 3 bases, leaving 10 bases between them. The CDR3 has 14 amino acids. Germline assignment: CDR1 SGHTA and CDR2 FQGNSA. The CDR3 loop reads CASSLTFSHYGYTF. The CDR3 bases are TGTGCCAGCAGCTTAACCTTCAGCCACTATGGCTACACCTTC.

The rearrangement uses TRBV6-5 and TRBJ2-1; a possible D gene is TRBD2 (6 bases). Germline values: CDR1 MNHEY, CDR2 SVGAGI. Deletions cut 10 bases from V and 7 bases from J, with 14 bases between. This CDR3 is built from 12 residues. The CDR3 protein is CATARGSNEQFF. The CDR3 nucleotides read TGTGCCACAGCTCGGGGGAGTAATGAGCAGTTCTTC.

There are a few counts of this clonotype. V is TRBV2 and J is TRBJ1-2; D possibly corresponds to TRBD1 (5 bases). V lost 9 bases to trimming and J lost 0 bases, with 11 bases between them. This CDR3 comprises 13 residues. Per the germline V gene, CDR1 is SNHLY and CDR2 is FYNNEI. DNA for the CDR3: TGTGCCAGGACAGATACTACTAACTATGGCTACACCTTC. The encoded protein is CARTDTTNYGYTF. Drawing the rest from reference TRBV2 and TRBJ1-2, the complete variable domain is EPEVTQTPSHQVTQMGQEVILRCVPISNHLYFYWYRQILGQKVEFLVSFYNNEISEKSEIFDDQFSVERPDGSNFTLKIRSTKLEDSAMYFCARTDTTNYGYTFGSGTRLTVV.

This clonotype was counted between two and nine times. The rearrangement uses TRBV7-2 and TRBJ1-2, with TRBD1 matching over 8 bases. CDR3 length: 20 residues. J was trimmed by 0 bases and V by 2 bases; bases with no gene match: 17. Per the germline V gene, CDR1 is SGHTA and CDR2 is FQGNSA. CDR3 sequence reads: CASSLWYRTGWDSANYGYTF. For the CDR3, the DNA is TGTGCCAGCAGCTTATGGTATCGGACAGGGTGGGACTCAGCTAACTATGGCTACACCTTC.

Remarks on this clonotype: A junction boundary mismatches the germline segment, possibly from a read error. CDR3 coding DNA: TGCAGTGCCACGCAGGGGGCCTCATATGACTACACCTTC. Translating gives CSATQGASYDYTF. The rearrangement joins TRBV20-1 to TRBJ1-2; 8 positions agree with TRBD1. This CDR3 has 13 amino acids. Germline lookup yields CDR1 DFQATT and CDR2 SNEGSKA (reference sequence).

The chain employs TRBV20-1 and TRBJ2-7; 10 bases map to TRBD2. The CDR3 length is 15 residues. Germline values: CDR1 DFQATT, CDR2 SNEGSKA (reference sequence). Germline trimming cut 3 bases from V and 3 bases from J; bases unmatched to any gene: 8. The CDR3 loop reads CSASPTSGIFYEQYF. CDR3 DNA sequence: TGCAGTGCTAGTCCCACTAGCGGGATTTTCTACGAGCAGTACTTC.

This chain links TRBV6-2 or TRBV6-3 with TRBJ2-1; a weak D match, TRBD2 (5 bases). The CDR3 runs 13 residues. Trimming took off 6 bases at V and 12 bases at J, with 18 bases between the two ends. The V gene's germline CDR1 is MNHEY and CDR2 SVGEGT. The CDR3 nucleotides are TGTGCCAGCAGCAACGTCGTACTAGTTGGGCAGTTCTTC. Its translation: CASSNVVLVGQFF.

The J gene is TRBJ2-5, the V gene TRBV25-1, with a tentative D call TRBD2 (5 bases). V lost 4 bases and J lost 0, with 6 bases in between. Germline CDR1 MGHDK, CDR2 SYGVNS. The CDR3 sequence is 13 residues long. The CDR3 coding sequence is TGTGCCAGCAGTGCCGGGAACCAAGAGACCCAGTACTTC. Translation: CASSAGNQETQYF.

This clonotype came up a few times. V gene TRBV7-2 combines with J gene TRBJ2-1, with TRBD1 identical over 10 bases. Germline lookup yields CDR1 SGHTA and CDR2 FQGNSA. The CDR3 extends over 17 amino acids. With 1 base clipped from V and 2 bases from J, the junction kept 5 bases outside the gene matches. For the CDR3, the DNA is TGTGCCAGCAGCTTAGGGTCGGGGACAGGGGCCTACAATGAGCAGTTCTTC. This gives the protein CASSLGSGTGAYNEQFF.

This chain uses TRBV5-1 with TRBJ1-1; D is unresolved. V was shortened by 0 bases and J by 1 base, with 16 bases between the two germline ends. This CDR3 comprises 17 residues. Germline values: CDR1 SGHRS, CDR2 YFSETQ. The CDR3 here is CASSLVARSVRNTEAFF. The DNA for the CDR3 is TGCGCCAGCAGCTTGGTAGCGAGATCCGTGAGGAACACTGAAGCTTTCTTT.

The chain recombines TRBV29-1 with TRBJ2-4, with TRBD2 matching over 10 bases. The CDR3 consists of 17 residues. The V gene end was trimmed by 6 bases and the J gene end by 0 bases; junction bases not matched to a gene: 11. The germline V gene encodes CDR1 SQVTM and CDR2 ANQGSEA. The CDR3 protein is CSVIAGGLTLAKNIQYF. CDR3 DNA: TGCAGCGTCATAGCGGGAGGCCTTACTTTAGCCAAAAACATTCAGTACTTC.

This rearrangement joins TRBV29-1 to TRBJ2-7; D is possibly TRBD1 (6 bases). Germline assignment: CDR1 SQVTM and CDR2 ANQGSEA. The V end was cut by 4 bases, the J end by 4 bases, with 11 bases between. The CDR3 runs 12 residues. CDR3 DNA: TGCAGCGTTGCCTCAGGGGAGTACGAGCAGTACTTC. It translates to CSVASGEYEQYF.

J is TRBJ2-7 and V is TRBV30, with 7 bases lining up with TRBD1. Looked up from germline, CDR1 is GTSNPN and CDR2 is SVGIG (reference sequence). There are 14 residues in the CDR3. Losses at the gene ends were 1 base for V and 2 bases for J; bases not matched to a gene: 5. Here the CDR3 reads CAWSEGAVPYEQYF. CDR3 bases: TGTGCCTGGAGTGAGGGGGCGGTCCCCTACGAGCAGTACTTC.

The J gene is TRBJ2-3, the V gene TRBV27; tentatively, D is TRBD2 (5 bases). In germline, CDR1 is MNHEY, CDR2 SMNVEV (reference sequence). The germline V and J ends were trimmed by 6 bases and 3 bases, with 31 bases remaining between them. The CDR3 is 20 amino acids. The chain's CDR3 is CASRPGTVITRVGWTDTQYF. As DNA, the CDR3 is TGTGCCAGCAGACCAGGAACAGTGATCACTAGGGTAGGGTGGACAGATACGCAGTATTTT.

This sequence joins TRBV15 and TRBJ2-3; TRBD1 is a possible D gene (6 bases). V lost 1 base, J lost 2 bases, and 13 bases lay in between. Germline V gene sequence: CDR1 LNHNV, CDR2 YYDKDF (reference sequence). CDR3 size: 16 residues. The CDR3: CATSRVQGANTDTQYF. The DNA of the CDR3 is TGTGCCACCAGCAGAGTACAGGGCGCCAACACAGATACGCAGTATTTT. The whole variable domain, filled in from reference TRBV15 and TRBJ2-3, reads DAMVIQNPRYQVTQFGKPVTLSCSQTLNHNVMYWYQQKSSQAPKLLFHYYDKDFNNEADTPDNFQSRRPNTSFCFLDIRSPGLGDTAMYLCATSRVQGANTDTQYFGPGTRLTVL.

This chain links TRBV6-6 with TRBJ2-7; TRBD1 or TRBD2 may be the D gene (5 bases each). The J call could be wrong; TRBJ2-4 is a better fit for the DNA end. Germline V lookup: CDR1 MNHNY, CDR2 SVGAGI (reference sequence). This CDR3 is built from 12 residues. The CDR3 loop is CASSRDVGIQYF. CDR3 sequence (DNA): TGTGCCAGCAGCAGGGACGTCGGCATTCAGTACTTC.

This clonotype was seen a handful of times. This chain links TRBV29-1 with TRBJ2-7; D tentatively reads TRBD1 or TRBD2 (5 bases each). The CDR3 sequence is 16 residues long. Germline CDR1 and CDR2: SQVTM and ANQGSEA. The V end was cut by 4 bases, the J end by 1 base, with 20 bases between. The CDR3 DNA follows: TGCAGCGTTGTTGGGCTAGGTCAGGGAGTATCCTACGAGCAGTACTTC. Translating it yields CSVVGLGQGVSYEQYF.

The chain's CDR3 is CSAWSPGVNEQFF. The DNA of the CDR3 is TGCAGTGCTTGGTCCCCGGGGGTCAATGAGCAGTTCTTC. The chain recombines TRBV20-1 with TRBJ2-1, with D possibly being TRBD2 (6 bases). V lost 5 bases, J lost 6 bases, and 14 bases lay in between. CDR1 and CDR2 (germline): DFQATT, SNEGSKA (reference sequence). The CDR3 loop spans 13 amino acids.

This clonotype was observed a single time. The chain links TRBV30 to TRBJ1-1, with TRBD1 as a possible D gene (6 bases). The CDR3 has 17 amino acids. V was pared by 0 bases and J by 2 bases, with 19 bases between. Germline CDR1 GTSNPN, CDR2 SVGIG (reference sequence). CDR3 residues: CAWSVPGTPGGNTEAFF. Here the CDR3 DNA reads TGTGCCTGGAGTGTACCCGGGACACCCGGGGGAAACACTGAAGCTTTCTTT.

The CDR3 here is CSALDRISSTDTQYF. CDR3 DNA: TGCAGTGCTCTGGACAGAATTTCTAGCACAGATACGCAGTATTTT. This rearrangement joins TRBV20-1 to TRBJ2-3; maybe TRBD1 (6 bases). This CDR3 is 15 amino acids long. Trimming removed 5 bases at V and 0 bases at J, with 15 bases between. CDR1 and CDR2 (germline): DFQATT, SNEGSKA (reference sequence).

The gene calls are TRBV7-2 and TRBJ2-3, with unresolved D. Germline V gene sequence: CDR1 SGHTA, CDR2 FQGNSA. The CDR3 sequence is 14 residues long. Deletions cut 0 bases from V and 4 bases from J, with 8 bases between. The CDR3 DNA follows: TGTGCCAGCAGCTTAGCTTGGTTAGCAGATACGCAGTATTTT. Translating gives CASSLAWLADTQYF.

Written as DNA, the CDR3 is TGCGCCAGCAGCTTCCTGGGGCGGGAGATTAATGCTGAGCAGTACTTC. This translates into CASSFLGREINAEQYF. The chain uses TRBV5-1 and TRBJ2-5; 7 bases match TRBD2. The CDR3 has 16 amino acids. V shed 2 bases, J shed 11 bases, and the junction held 18 bases outside the gene matches. Germline CDR1 SGHRS, CDR2 YFSETQ.

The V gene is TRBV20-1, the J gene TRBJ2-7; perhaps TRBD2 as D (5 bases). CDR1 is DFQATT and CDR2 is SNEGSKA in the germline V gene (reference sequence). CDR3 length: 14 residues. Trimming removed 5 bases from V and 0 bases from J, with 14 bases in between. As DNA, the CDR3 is TGCAGTGCTCTTCTGGGAGTCGTCTCCTACGAGCAGTACTTC. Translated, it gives CSALLGVVSYEQYF.

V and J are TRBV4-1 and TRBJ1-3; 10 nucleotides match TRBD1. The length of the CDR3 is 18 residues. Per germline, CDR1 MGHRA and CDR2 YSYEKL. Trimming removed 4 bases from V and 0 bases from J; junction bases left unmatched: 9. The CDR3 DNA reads TGCGCCAGCAGCCGACAGGGACAGGGGACACTCTCTGGAAACACCATATATTTT. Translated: CASSRQGQGTLSGNTIYF.